Presented here are 15 T cell receptor beta chains from one specimen sequenced in a study of blood T cells in healthy people across ages (dated by TCRdb to between 2015 and 2016). Receptor libraries were prepared by 5' RACE. TCRdb lists the instrument as Illumina HiSeq 2500. A second about 7 to 12 cycle PCR used a sample-barcoded 5' primer and a J-beta primer mix. The raw public reads went through TCRdb reprocessing: fastp at Q25, MiXCR clone calling, in-frame beta chains kept. A single entry per CDR3 protein holds the most common genes and DNA from its merged rows. This sample has 850,000 to 1,100,000 distinct CDR3 sequences in its table, and around two fifths of those were observed once. The ten largest clones capture over 10% of the sample. Sequencing was done on a sample of blood. The receptors come from a man aged 18 to 29 in good health.

The chain combines TRBV4-2 with TRBJ1-2; a weak D match, TRBD1 (6 bases). The CDR3 consists of 16 residues. CDR1 is LGHNA, CDR2 YNFKEQ, per germline. Trimming removed 4 bases from V and 5 bases from J, with 20 bases in between. DNA of the CDR3: TGTGCCAGCAGCCCACGAGACCGGGAAACAGGGTATGGCTACACCTTC. It codes for CASSPRDRETGYGYTF.

This clonotype was counted between two and nine times. CDR3 DNA: TGTGCCAGCAGCGTATATGGAACCGGGGAGCTGTTTTTT. It codes for CASSVYGTGELFF. The chain has TRBV9 and TRBJ2-2; D is ambiguous. Germline loops: CDR1 SGDLS, CDR2 YYNGEE. Trimming cost V 1 base and J 5 bases, with 6 bases left between them. CDR3 size: 13 residues.

At least ten counts were recorded for this clonotype. V is TRBV20-1 and J is TRBJ1-2; the match to TRBD1 covers 7 bases. V lost 2 bases to trimming and J lost 7 bases; unmatched junction nucleotides: 7. This CDR3 contains 13 residues. The germline V gene encodes CDR1 DFQATT and CDR2 SNEGSKA (reference sequence). The CDR3 DNA follows: TGCAGTGCTAGACCCCCAGGGGGGGTTGGCTACACCTTC. This sequence encodes CSARPPGGVGYTF.

This clonotype came up a few times. The V gene is TRBV6-1, the J gene TRBJ2-5; 12 bases are shared with TRBD2. Germline lookup yields CDR1 MNHNS and CDR2 SASEGT. Trimming removed 4 bases from V and 4 bases from J; junction bases left unmatched: 10. CDR3 length: 17 amino acids. The CDR3 coding sequence is TGTGCCAGCAGTGCTTTCAAGACTAGCGGGGGCTCAGAGACCCAGTACTTC. It yields the protein CASSAFKTSGGSETQYF.

This clonotype showed up just a few times. The J gene is TRBJ2-1, the V gene TRBV9; D uncertain. V was shortened by 0 bases and J by 9 bases, with 19 bases between the two germline ends. CDR1 and CDR2 from the germline V gene are SGDLS and YYNGEE. There are 16 residues in the CDR3. The CDR3 DNA reads TGTGCCAGCAGCGTAGAAGCTGAGGCCTGGGTTGGTGAGCAGTTCTTC. Amino acid sequence: CASSVEAEAWVGEQFF.

V is TRBV12-3 or TRBV12-4 and J is TRBJ2-5, with TRBD1 as a possible D gene (6 bases). The CDR3 length is 15 residues. Trimming cost V 7 bases and J 0 bases, with 15 bases left between them. The CDR3: CASTRTDKYQETQYF. CDR3 coding DNA: TGTGCCAGCACCCGGACAGACAAGTACCAAGAGACCCAGTACTTC.

This clonotype appeared a few times. V usage is TRBV3-1 and J usage is TRBJ1-1, with TRBD1 as a possible D gene (6 bases). The CDR3 length is 15 residues. V was shortened by 0 bases and J by 5 bases, with 13 bases between the two germline ends. Germline-derived CDR1 and CDR2 are LGHDT and YNNKEL (reference sequence). The CDR3 DNA reads TGTGCCAGCAGCCAAGAGGGGGGGGCTAGAACTGAAGCTTTCTTT. This codes for CASSQEGGARTEAFF.

This clonotype was seen a handful of times. The rearrangement joins TRBV6-5 to TRBJ2-3; perhaps TRBD2 as D (5 bases). Germline assignment: CDR1 MNHEY and CDR2 SVGAGI. The CDR3 is 16 amino acids. Trimming removed 0 bases from V and 5 bases from J, with 15 bases in between. The CDR3 spells CASSYSRVPRVDTQYF. CDR3 bases: TGTGCCAGCAGTTACTCGAGAGTTCCGAGGGTAGATACGCAGTATTTT.

The V and J genes are TRBV30 and TRBJ1-4, with D possibly matching TRBD1 (6 bases). V lost 3 bases and J 4 bases, leaving 9 bases between the germline ends. CDR1 and CDR2 (germline): GTSNPN, SVGIG (reference sequence). The CDR3 has 13 amino acids. CDR3 in DNA: TGTGCCTGGAGAGGGGGGTATAATGAAAAACTGTTTTTT. This encodes CAWRGGYNEKLFF.

V usage is TRBV5-1 and J usage is TRBJ2-1; D remains unclear. The end of the DNA is better explained by TRBJ2-7, so the J call may be wrong. The CDR3 is 15 amino acids. Germline-derived CDR1 and CDR2 are SGHRS and YFSETQ. The CDR3 sequence: CASSFTASSYNEQYF. CDR3 nucleotide sequence: TGCGCCAGCAGCTTTACGGCCAGCTCCTACAATGAGCAGTACTTC.

A few counts support this clonotype. This chain uses TRBV14 with TRBJ2-5; possibly TRBD2 for D (7 bases). The CDR3 contains 16 residues. The V gene's germline CDR1 is SGHDN and CDR2 FVKESK. V lost 0 bases, J lost 5 bases, and 16 bases lay in between. The CDR3: CASSQERGGFMETQYF. CDR3 bases: TGTGCCAGCAGCCAAGAGCGCGGGGGCTTTATGGAGACCCAGTACTTC.

V gene TRBV12-3 or TRBV12-4 combines with J gene TRBJ2-5; D ambiguous. The CDR3 loop spans 12 amino acids. The V gene lost 8 bases and the J gene lost 3 bases, with 10 bases spanning the gap. CDR3 DNA sequence: TGTGCCAGCGTGTACAGAAAAGAGACCCAGTACTTC. Protein product: CASVYRKETQYF.

This clonotype was counted ten times or more. This sequence joins TRBV27 and TRBJ1-1; 8 bases align to TRBD1. Germline V lookup: CDR1 MNHEY, CDR2 SMNVEV (reference sequence). This CDR3 is 15 amino acids long. Trimming removed 6 bases from V and 1 base from J; junction bases left unmatched: 7. For the CDR3, the DNA is TGTGCCAGCAGCTCACCTGGACAGGGGAACACTGAAGCTTTCTTT. Translated, it gives CASSSPGQGNTEAFF.

The chain uses TRBV5-4 and TRBJ2-3, with 9 bases aligning to TRBD2. The junction had 5 bases not matched to a gene; V was cut back by 0 bases and J by 6 bases. The CDR3 runs to 15 residues. Germline V lookup: CDR1 SGHNT, CDR2 YYREEE (reference sequence). The CDR3 DNA reads as TGTGCCAGCAGCTTGGATCTAGCGGGGATGGATACGCAGTATTTT. It encodes CASSLDLAGMDTQYF.

This clonotype was counted between two and nine times. The gene calls are TRBV20-1 and TRBJ1-1; D ambiguous. The CDR3 totals 13 residues. Germline CDR1 is DFQATT and CDR2 is SNEGSKA (reference sequence). V dropped 0 bases and J dropped 6 bases, with 11 bases sitting between them. CDR3 coding DNA: TGCAGTGCTAGAGAGGGGAGGGTCCCTGAAGCTTTCTTT. It codes for CSAREGRVPEAFF.